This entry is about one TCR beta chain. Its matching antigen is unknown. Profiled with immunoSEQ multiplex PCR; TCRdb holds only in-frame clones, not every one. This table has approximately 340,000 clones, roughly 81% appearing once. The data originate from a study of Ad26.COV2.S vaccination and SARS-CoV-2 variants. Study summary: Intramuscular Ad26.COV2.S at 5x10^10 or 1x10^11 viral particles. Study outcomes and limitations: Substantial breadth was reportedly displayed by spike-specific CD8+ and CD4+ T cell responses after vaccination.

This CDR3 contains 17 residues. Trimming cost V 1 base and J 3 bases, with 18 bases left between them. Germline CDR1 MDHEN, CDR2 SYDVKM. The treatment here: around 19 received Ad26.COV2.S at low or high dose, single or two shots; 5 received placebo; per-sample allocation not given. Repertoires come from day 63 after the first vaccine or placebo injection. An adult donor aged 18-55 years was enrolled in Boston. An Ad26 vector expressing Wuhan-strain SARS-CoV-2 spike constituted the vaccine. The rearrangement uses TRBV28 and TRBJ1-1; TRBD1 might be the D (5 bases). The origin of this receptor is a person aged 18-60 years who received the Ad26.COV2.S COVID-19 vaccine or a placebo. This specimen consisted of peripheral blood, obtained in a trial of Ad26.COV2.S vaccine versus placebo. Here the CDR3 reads CASSLSLGSSGDTEAFF. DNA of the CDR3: TGTGCCAGCAGTTTATCGCTCGGCAGCTCGGGGGACACTGAAGCTTTCTTT. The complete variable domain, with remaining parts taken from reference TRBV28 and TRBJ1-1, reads DVKVTQSSRYLVKRTGEKVFLECVQDMDHENMFWYRQDPGLGLRLIYFSYDVKMKEKGDIPEGYSVSREKKERFSLILESASTNQTSMYLCASSLSLGSSGDTEAFFGQGTRLTVV.